The source of this T cell receptor (beta chain) is a study of control samples from healthy donors and cancer patients. The V and J ends lost 0 bases and 5 bases respectively, with 7 bases between them. This CDR3 region has 13 residues. Germline CDR1 LGHNA, CDR2 YSLEER. This clone was counted once. The repertoire was sequenced with immunoSEQ multiplex PCR; TCRdb's copy has only in-frame clones and lacks some. The repertoire holds about 120,000 clones, with approximately 88% as singletons. The source material was blood. The chain links TRBV4-3 to TRBJ2-5; D is uncertain. This sequence was found in a man aged 45 to 65 in good health. CDR3 DNA: TGCGCCAGCAGCCAAGATATCGGGGAGACCCAGTACTTC. As protein: CASSQDIGETQYF.